This T cell receptor beta chain was identified in a study of T cells in Graves' hyperthyroidism and ophthalmopathy. Study-wide results and limits: Also found in blood were most expanded thyroid clonotypes above 0.001.

The length of the CDR3 is 14 residues. Trimming removed 5 bases from V and 7 bases from J; junction bases left unmatched: 11. The germline gives CDR1 SGHVS, CDR2 FQNEAQ. Amplified TCR beta CDR3 regions came from RNA transcripts. HTBI primers were the set used in a first-round RT-PCR of the TCR CDR3. TCRdb analysed the multiplex PCR reads with MiXCR anew, one entry per CDR3 protein. This sample has a few hundred thousand distinct CDR3 sequences, with under 15% found just once. This clonotype was found many times. Its antigen is currently unknown. Source material: blood. The V call is TRBV7-8, the J call TRBJ2-7; 7 bases fit TRBD2. The clonotype was recovered from a woman younger than 35 with Graves' hyperthyroidism. CDR3 nucleotide sequence: TGTGCCAGCAGCCAGCGGCGGGAGAGGGGTGAGCAGTACTTC. Amino acid sequence: CASSQRRERGEQYF.